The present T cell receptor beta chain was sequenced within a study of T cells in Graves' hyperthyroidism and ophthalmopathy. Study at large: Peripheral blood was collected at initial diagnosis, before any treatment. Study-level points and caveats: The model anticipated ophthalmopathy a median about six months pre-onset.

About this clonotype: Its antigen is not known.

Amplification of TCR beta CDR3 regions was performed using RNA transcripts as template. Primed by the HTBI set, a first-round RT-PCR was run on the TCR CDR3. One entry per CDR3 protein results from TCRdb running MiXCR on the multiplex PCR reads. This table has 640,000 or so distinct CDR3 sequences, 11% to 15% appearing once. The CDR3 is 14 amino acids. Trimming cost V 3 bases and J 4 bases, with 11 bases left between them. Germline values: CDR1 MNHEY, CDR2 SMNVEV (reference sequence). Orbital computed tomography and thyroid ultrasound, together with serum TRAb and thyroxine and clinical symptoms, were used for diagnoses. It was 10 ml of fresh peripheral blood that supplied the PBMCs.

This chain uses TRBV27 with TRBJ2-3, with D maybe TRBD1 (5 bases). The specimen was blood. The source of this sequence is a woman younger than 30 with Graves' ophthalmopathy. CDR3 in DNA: TGTGCCAGCAGTTTCCAGGGTCAGGCAGATACGCAGTATTTT. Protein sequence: CASSFQGQADTQYF.